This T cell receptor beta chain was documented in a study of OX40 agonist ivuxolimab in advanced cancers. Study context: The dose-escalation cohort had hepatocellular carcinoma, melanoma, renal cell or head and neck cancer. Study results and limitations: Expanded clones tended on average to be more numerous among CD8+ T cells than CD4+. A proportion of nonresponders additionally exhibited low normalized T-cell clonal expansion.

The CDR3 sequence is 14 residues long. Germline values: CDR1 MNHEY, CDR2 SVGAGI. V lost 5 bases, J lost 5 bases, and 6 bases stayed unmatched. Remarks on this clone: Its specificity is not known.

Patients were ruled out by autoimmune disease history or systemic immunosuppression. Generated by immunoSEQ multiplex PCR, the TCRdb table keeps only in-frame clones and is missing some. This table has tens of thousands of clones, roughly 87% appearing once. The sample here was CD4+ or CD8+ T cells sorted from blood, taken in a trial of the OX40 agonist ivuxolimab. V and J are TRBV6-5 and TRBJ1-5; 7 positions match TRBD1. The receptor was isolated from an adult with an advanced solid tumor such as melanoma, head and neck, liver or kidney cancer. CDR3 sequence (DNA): TGTGCCAGCAGTGCCGACAGGGAAGATCAGCCCCAGCATTTT. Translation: CASSADREDQPQHF.